A selection of T cell receptor beta chains follows, all from one sample in a study of CD8 T cells in ankylosing spondylitis. MiXCR, run by TCRdb on the 5' RACE reads, gives a single entry per CDR3 protein. The sample gives roughly 400,000 distinct CDR3 sequences, more than 20% of which show up once; about 16% is in the top ten. Sequences were obtained from blood, either unsorted or a sorted T cell fraction (not recorded which). The receptors here all came from a male donor with ankylosing spondylitis. The CDR3 runs from the conserved cysteine through the conserved F or W. A D gene is named only where the DNA matches it firmly. The size entry is marked missing in some rows and otherwise reads once, few, many or a size class.

v_gene,j_gene,d_gene,abundance,CDR3nt,CDR3aa
TRBV4-3,TRBJ2-1,TRBD1,few,TGCGCCAGCAGCCAAGATCGCCCAGGGGGCAGCGACACCTACAATGAGCAGTTCTTC,CASSQDRPGGSDTYNEQFF
TRBV19,TRBJ1-5,-,-,TGTGCCAGTACTGGGGGCGGGGGTAATCAGCCCCAGCATTTT,CASTGGGGNQPQHF
TRBV12-3/TRBV12-4,TRBJ2-1,-,many,TGTGCCAGCAGTTTGACGGACTCCTACAATGAGCAGTTCTTC,CASSLTDSYNEQFF
TRBV4-1,TRBJ1-6,TRBD1,-,TGCGCCAGCAGCCCCTATGACAGGGTTAATTCACCCCTCCACTTT,CASSPYDRVNSPLHF
TRBV20-1,TRBJ2-3,-,-,TGCAGTGCCAGAGGGGGGGTGGGCACAGATACGCAGTATTTT,CSARGGVGTDTQYF
TRBV6-2/TRBV6-3,TRBJ1-1,-,few,TGTGCCAGCACTACTTGGGGGGGAATACGGACTGAAGCTTTCTTT,CASTTWGGIRTEAFF
TRBV10-3,TRBJ2-3,TRBD2,-,TGTGCCTACAAAGCGGGAGGTCAGACAGATACGCAGTATTTT,CAYKAGGQTDTQYF
TRBV10-3,TRBJ2-2,TRBD2,-,TGTGCCATCAGCGAGGAGGCTAGCGGGAGCGGGAACACCGGGGAGCTGTTTTTT,CAISEEASGSGNTGELFF
TRBV28,TRBJ2-2,-,few,TGTGCCAGCAGGGGGGGAGGATTCACCGGGGAGCTGTTTTTT,CASRGGGFTGELFF
TRBV7-2,TRBJ2-3,-,few,TGTGCCAGCAGCTTAAAACAGAGCCCAGGGGCAGATACGCAGTATTTT,CASSLKQSPGADTQYF
TRBV20-1,TRBJ2-7,TRBD2,-,TGCAGTGCTAGAGATCTAACCGGAGCGGGGTACTCCTACGAGCAGTACTTC,CSARDLTGAGYSYEQYF
TRBV28,TRBJ2-1,TRBD1,-,TGTGCCAGCAGATACATTACGACAGGGGGCAATCGGTTCTTC,CASRYITTGGNRFF
TRBV27,TRBJ2-1,TRBD2,-,TGTGCCAGCAGTTTATCAGGGACTAGCGGGAGGGAGCAGTTCTTC,CASSLSGTSGREQFF
TRBV20-1,TRBJ2-1,-,many,TGCAGTGCCCAATTACCGGGAGCCTACAATGAGCAGTTCTTC,CSAQLPGAYNEQFF
TRBV7-3,TRBJ2-1,-,-,TGTGCCAGCAGCTTAAAGGGCCGGGAAGGATACAATGAGCAGTTCTTC,CASSLKGREGYNEQFF
TRBV4-3,TRBJ2-1,TRBD2,few,TGCGCCAGCAGCCTGGACTGGAGAACGGGAGGTGAGCAGTTCTTC,CASSLDWRTGGEQFF
TRBV4-3,TRBJ2-6,TRBD2,few,TGCGCCAGCAGCCCCCGCGCTAGCGGGGGGAGCTCTGGGGCCAACGTCCTGACTTTC,CASSPRASGGSSGANVLTF
TRBV5-1,TRBJ1-1,-,few,TGCGCCAGCAGCTCTCCGGGACAGAACACTGAAGCTTTCTTT,CASSSPGQNTEAFF
TRBV19,TRBJ2-2,TRBD2,-,TGTGCCAGCTCACCCCCCGCCGGGGGGGCGAGCACCGGGGAGCTGTTTTTT,CASSPPAGGASTGELFF
TRBV5-1,TRBJ2-7,-,-,TGCGCCAGCAGCTTGGAGGGCAGGGGCTCGTTCTACGAGCAGTACTTC,CASSLEGRGSFYEQYF
TRBV15,TRBJ2-7,TRBD1,few,TGTGCCACCAGCAGAGAGGGACAGGGCCCCCACGAGCAGTACTTC,CATSREGQGPHEQYF
TRBV24-1,TRBJ2-5,-,-,TGTGCCACCAGTGTTCCTAACCGTGAGACCCAGTACTTC,CATSVPNRETQYF
TRBV24-1,TRBJ2-1,TRBD2,few,TGTGCCACCAGTGACATAGCGGGAGACCTACACAATGAGCAGTTCTTC,CATSDIAGDLHNEQFF
TRBV7-3,TRBJ2-1,TRBD1,-,TGTGCCAGCAGCCCCAAAAACAGGGGACACAATGAGCAGTTCTTC,CASSPKNRGHNEQFF
TRBV20-1,TRBJ1-6,TRBD1,-,TGCAGTGCTAGCGGGGGCAGGGGGGATTCACCCCTCCACTTT,CSASGGRGDSPLHF
TRBV28,TRBJ2-7,TRBD1,-,TGTGCCAGCAGTCCGGACAGGGGGCGGCTAGCGGGTTGGATCTACGAGCAGTACTTC,CASSPDRGRLAGWIYEQYF
TRBV5-1,TRBJ1-1,TRBD1,-,TGCGCCAGCAGCTCCAACAGGGGACAAGCAGCTTTCTTT,CASSSNRGQAAFF
TRBV20-1,TRBJ2-1,-,many,TGCAGTGCTAGTTCTAGCAGCAATGAGCAGTTCTTC,CSASSSSNEQFF
TRBV28,TRBJ1-5,TRBD1,-,TGTGCCAGCAGTCAAAAAACAGGGGATCGCAATCAGCCCCAGCATTTT,CASSQKTGDRNQPQHF
TRBV28,TRBJ2-7,TRBD2,few,TGTGCCAGCACCCCTAGGGGAAGCGGGAGGCACGAGCAGTACTTC,CASTPRGSGRHEQYF
TRBV5-5,TRBJ1-5,-,-,TGTGCCAGCAGCTCCCAAACAGGGTTTAATCAGCCCCAGCATTTT,CASSSQTGFNQPQHF
TRBV29-1,TRBJ2-5,-,few,TGCAGCGTTGAAGACCATGAGACCCAGTACTTC,CSVEDHETQYF
TRBV30,TRBJ2-1,TRBD2,-,TGTGCCTGGAGTGAAGTAGCGGGAGGGATCGATGAGCAGTTCTTC,CAWSEVAGGIDEQFF
TRBV9,TRBJ2-7,TRBD1,-,TGTGCCAGCAGCCCTCGACAGGGGAGGCTGAAAGAGCAGTACTTC,CASSPRQGRLKEQYF
TRBV5-1,TRBJ1-1,-,many,TGTGCCAGCAGCTTAGGAGGCAGGAACACTGAAGCTTTCTTT,CASSLGGRNTEAFF
TRBV20-1,TRBJ2-5,-,-,TGCGGTGCTAGAGATGTAAGCTCATCCCAAGAGACCCAGTACTTC,CGARDVSSSQETQYF
TRBV28,TRBJ2-3,TRBD2,-,TGTGCCAGCAGTCCCCCGGGACTAGCGGGAACAGATACGCAGTATTTT,CASSPPGLAGTDTQYF
TRBV6-1,TRBJ1-6,TRBD1,-,TGTGCCAGCAGTGAAGCGACAGGGGGAGGTTCACCCCTCCACTTT,CASSEATGGGSPLHF
TRBV12-3/TRBV12-4,TRBJ2-7,TRBD2,-,TGTGCCAGCAGTCCCGGACTAGCGGGAGGACCCTACGAGCAGTACTTC,CASSPGLAGGPYEQYF
TRBV5-1,TRBJ1-1,-,-,TGCGCCAGCAGCACGACAGGTTCGGGATTGAACACTGAAGCTTTCTTT,CASSTTGSGLNTEAFF
TRBV3-1,TRBJ2-4,TRBD2,few,TGTGCCAGCAGCCAAAAAGGGCGCCTAGCGGGAACTATTCAGTACTTC,CASSQKGRLAGTIQYF
TRBV5-5,TRBJ1-4,-,few,TGTGCCAGCAGCTTGGGAAGGGCCTCGGAAAAACTGTTTTTT,CASSLGRASEKLFF
TRBV14,TRBJ1-4,-,-,TGTGCCAGCAGCGGGATGGGAACTAATGAAAAACTGTTTTTT,CASSGMGTNEKLFF
TRBV28,TRBJ2-7,-,few,TGTGCCAGCAGTTTGCCCCGGCGAACCTCGGAGCAGTACTTC,CASSLPRRTSEQYF
TRBV7-9,TRBJ1-1,-,few,TGTGCCAGCAGCCACTCGCGGAACACTGAAGCTTTCTTT,CASSHSRNTEAFF
TRBV6-1,TRBJ2-3,TRBD2,-,TGTGCCAGCCAACCACCGGGACTAGCGGGAGTTGATACGCAGTATTTT,CASQPPGLAGVDTQYF
TRBV11-2,TRBJ2-7,-,-,TGTGCCAGCACCACGTCAAGGCAACCGCCCTACGAGCAGTACTTC,CASTTSRQPPYEQYF
TRBV12-3/TRBV12-4,TRBJ1-1,-,-,TGTGCCAGCAGTTTAGACAGGACTCCCGAGGGAGCTTTCTTT,CASSLDRTPEGAFF
TRBV12-3/TRBV12-4,TRBJ2-5,-,few,TGTGCCAGCAGTCGCAGGGAGACGGAGACCCAGTACTTC,CASSRRETETQYF
TRBV12-3/TRBV12-4,TRBJ1-5,-,many,TGTGCCAGCAGACAGGGCAATCAGCCCCAGCATTTT,CASRQGNQPQHF
TRBV19,TRBJ1-4,-,once,TGTGCCAGTAGTATAGGACAGGAAAAACTGTTTTTT,CASSIGQEKLFF
TRBV5-4,TRBJ2-3,-,few,TGTGCCAGCGAGGCCGGTTACTCTAGCACAGATACGCAGTATTTT,CASEAGYSSTDTQYF